This T cell receptor (beta chain) is from a study of blood T cell repertoires in COVID-19. Across the whole study: Both acute and convalescent COVID-19 samples were obtained from the United States, Italy and Spain. Sample material is recorded as cDNA or gDNA derived from T cells, B-cell-depleted T cells, or PBMCs.

The germline CDR1 and CDR2 sequences are KGHSH and LQKENI. Trimming removed 3 bases from V and 9 bases from J; junction bases left unmatched: 6. This CDR3 has 15 residues. Resolution of symptoms, clearance, or two negative PCRs was present in recovered Cohort 3 donors. The assay was immunoSEQ multiplex PCR, and TCRdb's table has in-frame clones only and misses some. The table lists 250,000 or so clones, about 89% of them singletons. The material sequenced was PBMCs or T cells enriched from blood (not recorded which). The receptor was isolated from a woman aged 18-29 years who had recovered from COVID-19. This chain connects TRBV18 to TRBJ2-1, with 12 nucleotides matching TRBD2. The CDR3 DNA is TGTGCCAGCTCACCGCGGACTAGCGGGATTAGTGAGCAGTTCTTC. It specifies CASSPRTSGISEQFF.